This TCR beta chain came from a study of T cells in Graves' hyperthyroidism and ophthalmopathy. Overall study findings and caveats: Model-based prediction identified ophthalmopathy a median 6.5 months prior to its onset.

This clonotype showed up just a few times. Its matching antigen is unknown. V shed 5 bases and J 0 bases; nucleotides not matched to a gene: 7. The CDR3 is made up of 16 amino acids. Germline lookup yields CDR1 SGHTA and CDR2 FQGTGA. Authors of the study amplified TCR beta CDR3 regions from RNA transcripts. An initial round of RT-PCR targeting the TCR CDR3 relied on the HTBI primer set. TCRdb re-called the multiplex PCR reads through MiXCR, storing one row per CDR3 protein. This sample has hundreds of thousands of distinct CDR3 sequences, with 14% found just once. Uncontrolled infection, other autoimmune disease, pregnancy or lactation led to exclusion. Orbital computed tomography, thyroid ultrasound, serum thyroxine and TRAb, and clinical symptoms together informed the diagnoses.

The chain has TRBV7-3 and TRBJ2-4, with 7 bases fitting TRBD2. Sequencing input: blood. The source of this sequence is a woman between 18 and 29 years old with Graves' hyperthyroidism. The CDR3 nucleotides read TGTGCCAGCAGCACACGGGCTAGCGGAGCCAAAAACATTCAGTACTTC. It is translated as CASSTRASGAKNIQYF.